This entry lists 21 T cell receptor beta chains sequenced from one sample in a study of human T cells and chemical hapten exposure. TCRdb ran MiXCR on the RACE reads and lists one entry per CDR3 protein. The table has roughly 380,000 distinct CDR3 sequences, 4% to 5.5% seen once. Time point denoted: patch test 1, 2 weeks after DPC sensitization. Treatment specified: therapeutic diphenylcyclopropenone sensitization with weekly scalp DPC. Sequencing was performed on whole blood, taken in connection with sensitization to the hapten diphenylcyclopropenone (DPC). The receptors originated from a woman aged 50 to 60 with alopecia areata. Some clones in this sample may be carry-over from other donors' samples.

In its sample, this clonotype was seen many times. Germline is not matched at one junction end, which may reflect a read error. The CDR3 coding sequence is TGTGCCAGCGTCGCTGGTCCCGGAGGGGCAGATGCGCAGTATTTT. Its translation: CASVAGPGGADAQYF. This chain uses TRBV2 with TRBJ2-3; a possible D gene is TRBD2 (6 bases). Germline values: CDR1 SNHLY, CDR2 FYNNEI. This CDR3 has 15 amino acids.

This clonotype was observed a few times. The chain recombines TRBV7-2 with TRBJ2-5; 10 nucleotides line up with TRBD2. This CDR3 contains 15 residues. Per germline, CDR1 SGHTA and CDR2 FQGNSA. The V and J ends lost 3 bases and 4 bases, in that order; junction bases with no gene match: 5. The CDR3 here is CASSFLAGERETQYF. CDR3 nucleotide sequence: TGTGCCAGCAGCTTTCTAGCGGGAGAGAGAGAGACCCAGTACTTC.

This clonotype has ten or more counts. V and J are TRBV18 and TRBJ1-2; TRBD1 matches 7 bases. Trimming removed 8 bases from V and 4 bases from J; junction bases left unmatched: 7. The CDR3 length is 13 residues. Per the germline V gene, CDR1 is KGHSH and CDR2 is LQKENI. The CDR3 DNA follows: TGTGCCAGCAGCCCGGACAGGTCCTATGGCTACACCTTC. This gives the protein CASSPDRSYGYTF.

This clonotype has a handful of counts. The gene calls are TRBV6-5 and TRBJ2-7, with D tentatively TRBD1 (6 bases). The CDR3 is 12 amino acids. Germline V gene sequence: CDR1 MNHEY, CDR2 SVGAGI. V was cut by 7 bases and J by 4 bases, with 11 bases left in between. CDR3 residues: CASIGDTYEQYF. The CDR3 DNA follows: TGTGCCAGCATCGGGGACACGTACGAGCAGTACTTC.

The CDR3 sequence is CSARGGPKETQYF. The CDR3 region has the DNA TGCAGTGCCCGAGGGGGGCCCAAAGAGACCCAGTACTTC. The V and J genes are TRBV20-1 and TRBJ2-5, with D possibly being TRBD1 or TRBD2 (6 bases each). Trimming removed 6 bases from V and 3 bases from J, with 14 bases in between. This CDR3 comprises 13 residues. Germline V gives CDR1 DFQATT, CDR2 SNEGSKA (reference sequence).

CDR3 sequence: CSVEVPGEGQYF. CDR3 bases: TGCAGCGTTGAGGTACCCGGGGAAGGGCAGTACTTC. The chain combines TRBV29-1 with TRBJ2-4, with TRBD2 as a possible D gene (5 bases). V gave up 3 bases and J gave up 13 bases, with 16 bases separating them. Germline-derived CDR1 and CDR2 are SQVTM and ANQGSEA. This CDR3 spans 12 amino acids.

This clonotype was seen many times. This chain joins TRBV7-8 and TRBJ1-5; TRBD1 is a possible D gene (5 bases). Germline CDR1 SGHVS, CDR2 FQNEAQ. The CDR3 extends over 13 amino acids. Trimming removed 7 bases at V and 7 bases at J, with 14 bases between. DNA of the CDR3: TGTGCCAGCACGGACCCGGGGGTCCAGCCCCAGCATTTT. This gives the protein CASTDPGVQPQHF.

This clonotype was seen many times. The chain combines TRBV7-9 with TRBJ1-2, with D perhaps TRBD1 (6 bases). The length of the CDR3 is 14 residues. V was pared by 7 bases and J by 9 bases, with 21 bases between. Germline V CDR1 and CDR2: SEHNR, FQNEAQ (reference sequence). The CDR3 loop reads CASTGGNRAGRYTF. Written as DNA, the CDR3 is TGTGCCAGCACCGGAGGGAACAGGGCCGGTCGCTACACCTTC. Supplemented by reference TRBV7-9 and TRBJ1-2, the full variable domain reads DTGVSQNPRHKITKRGQNVTFRCDPISEHNRLYWYRQTLGQGPEFLTYFQNEAQLEKSRLLSDRFSAERPKGSFSTLEIQRTEQGDSAMYLCASTGGNRAGRYTFGSGTRLTVV.

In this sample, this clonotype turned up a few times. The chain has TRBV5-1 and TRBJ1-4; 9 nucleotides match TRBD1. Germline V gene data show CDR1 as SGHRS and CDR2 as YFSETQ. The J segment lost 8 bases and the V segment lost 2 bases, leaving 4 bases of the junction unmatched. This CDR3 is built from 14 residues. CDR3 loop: CASSFGTGREKLFF. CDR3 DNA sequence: TGCGCCAGCAGCTTCGGGACAGGGCGAGAAAAACTGTTTTTT.

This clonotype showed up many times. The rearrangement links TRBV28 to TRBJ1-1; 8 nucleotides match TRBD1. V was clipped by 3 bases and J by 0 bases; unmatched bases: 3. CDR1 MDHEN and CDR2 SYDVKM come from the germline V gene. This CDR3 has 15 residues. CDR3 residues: CASSFTGGLNTEAFF. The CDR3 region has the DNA TGTGCCAGCAGTTTTACAGGGGGGCTGAACACTGAAGCTTTCTTT.

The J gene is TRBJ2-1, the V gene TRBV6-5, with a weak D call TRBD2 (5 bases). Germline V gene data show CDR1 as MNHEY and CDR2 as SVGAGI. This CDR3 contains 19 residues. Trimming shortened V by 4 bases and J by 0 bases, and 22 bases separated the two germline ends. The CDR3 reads CASSFGRISGKTSYNEQFF. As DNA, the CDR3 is TGTGCCAGCAGTTTTGGTCGGATCAGCGGAAAAACCTCCTACAATGAGCAGTTCTTC.

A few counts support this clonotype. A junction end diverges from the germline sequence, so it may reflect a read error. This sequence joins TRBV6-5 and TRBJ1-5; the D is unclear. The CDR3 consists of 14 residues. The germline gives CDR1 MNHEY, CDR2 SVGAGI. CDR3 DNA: TGTGGCAGCTCTGAGATGTGGAGCAATCAGCCCCAGCATTTT. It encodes CGSSEMWSNQPQHF.

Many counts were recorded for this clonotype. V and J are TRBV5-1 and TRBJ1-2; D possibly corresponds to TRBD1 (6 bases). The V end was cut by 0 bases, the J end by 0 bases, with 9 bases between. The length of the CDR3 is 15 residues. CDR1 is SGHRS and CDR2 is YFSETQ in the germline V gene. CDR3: CASSLGQAANYGYTF. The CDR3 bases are TGCGCCAGCAGCTTGGGACAGGCAGCTAACTATGGCTACACCTTC. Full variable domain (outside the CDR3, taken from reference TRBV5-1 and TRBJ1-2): KAGVTQTPRYLIKTRGQQVTLSCSPISGHRSVSWYQQTPGQGLQFLFEYFSETQRNKGNFPGRFSGRQFSNSRSEMNVSTLELGDSALYLCASSLGQAANYGYTFGSGTRLTVV.

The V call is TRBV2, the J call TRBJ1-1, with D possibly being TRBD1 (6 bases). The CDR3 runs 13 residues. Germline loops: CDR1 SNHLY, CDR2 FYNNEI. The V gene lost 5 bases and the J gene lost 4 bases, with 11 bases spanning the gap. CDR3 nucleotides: TGTGCCAGCAGTAGGACAGCAGCCACTGAAGCTTTCTTT. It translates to CASSRTAATEAFF.

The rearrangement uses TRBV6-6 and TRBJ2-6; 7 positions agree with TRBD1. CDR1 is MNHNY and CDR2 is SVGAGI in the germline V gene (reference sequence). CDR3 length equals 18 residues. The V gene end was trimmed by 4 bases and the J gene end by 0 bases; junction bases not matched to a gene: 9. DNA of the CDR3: TGTGCCAGCAGTTTCTCCGGGACAGCACTCTCTGGGGCCAACGTCCTGACTTTC. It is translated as CASSFSGTALSGANVLTF.

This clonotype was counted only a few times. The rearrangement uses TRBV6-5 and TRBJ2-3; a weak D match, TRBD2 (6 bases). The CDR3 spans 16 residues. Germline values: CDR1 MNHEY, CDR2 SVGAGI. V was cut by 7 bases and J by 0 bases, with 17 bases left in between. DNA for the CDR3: TGTGCCAGCACGGCGGGGTCGATGACTAGCACAGATACGCAGTATTTT. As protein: CASTAGSMTSTDTQYF.

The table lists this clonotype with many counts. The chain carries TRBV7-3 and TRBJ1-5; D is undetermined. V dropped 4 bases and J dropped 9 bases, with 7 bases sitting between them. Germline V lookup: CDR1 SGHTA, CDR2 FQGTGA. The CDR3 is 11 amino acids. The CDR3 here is CASSSVAPQHF. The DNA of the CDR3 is TGTGCCAGCAGCTCCGTGGCGCCCCAGCATTTT.

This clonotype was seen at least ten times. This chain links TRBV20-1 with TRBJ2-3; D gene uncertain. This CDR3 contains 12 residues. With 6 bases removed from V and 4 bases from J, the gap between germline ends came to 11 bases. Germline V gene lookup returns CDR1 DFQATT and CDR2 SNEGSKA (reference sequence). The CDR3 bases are TGCAGTGCGACCGGGCCACCAGATACGCAGTATTTT. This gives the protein CSATGPPDTQYF.

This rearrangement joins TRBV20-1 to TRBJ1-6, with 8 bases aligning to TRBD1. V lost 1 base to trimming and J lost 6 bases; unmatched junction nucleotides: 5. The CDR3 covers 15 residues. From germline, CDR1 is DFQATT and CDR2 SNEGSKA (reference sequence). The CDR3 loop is CSARGSGGGNSPLHF. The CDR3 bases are TGCAGTGCTAGAGGGTCAGGGGGCGGTAATTCACCCCTCCACTTT.

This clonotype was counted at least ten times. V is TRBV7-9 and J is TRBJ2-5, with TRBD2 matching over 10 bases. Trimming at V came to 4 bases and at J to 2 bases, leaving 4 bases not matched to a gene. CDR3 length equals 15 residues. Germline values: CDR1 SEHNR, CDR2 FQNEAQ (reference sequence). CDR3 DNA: TGTGCCAGCAGCTCCCTAGCGGGAGATCAAGAGACCCAGTACTTC. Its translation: CASSSLAGDQETQYF.

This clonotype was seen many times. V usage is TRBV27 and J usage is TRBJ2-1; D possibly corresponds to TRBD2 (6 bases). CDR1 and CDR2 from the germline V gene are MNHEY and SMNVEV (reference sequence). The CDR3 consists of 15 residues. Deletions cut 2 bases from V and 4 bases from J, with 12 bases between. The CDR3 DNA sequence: TGTGCCAGCAGTTTACACGGGAGTAATTACAATGAGCAGTTCTTC. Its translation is CASSLHGSNYNEQFF.